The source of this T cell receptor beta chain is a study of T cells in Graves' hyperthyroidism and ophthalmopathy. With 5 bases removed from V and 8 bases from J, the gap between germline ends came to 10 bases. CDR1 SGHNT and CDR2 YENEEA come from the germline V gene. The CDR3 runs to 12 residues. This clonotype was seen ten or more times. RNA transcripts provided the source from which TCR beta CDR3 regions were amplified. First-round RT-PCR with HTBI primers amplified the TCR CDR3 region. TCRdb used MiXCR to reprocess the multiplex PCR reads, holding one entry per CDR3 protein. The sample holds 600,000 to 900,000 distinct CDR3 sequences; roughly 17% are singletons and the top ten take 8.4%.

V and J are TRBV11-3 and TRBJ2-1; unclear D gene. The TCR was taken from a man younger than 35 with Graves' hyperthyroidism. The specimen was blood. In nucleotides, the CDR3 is TGTGCCAGCAGCCAAGGACGGTATGAGCAGTTCTTC. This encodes CASSQGRYEQFF.